The 26 T cell receptor beta chains in this list originate from one sample, sequenced in a study of blood T cell repertoires in COVID-19. Only in-frame clones appear in the TCRdb table, and some are missing; sequencing was by immunoSEQ multiplex PCR. The data contain 290,000 or so clones, roughly 92% of them singletons. Sequences were obtained from peripheral blood. These receptor sequences come from a woman aged 25 to 39 with COVID-19, enrolled during active disease.

This sequence joins TRBV5-6 and TRBJ1-2, with a tentative D call TRBD1 (6 bases). The CDR3 has 15 residues. CDR1 is SGHDT and CDR2 is YYEEEE in the germline V gene. Trimming left V 0 bases short and J 4 bases short, with 13 bases between. Here the CDR3 reads CASSLVGQPSYGYTF. Written as DNA, the CDR3 is TGTGCCAGCAGCTTGGTCGGACAGCCATCCTATGGCTACACCTTC.

The chain recombines TRBV27 with TRBJ1-1; D is perhaps TRBD1 (5 bases). CDR1 MNHEY and CDR2 SMNVEV come from the germline V gene (reference sequence). This CDR3 is built from 14 residues. The V end was cut by 4 bases, the J end by 1 base, with 10 bases between. DNA for the CDR3: TGTGCCAGCAGTTCACCAGGGAAGAACACTGAAGCTTTCTTT. This sequence encodes CASSSPGKNTEAFF.

The CDR3 loop reads CASSQQVTSTDTQYF. The CDR3 DNA follows: TGTGCCAGCTCACAGCAGGTTACTAGCACAGATACGCAGTATTTT. This sequence joins TRBV18 and TRBJ2-3; D gene uncertain. V was clipped by 4 bases and J by 0 bases, with 11 bases between them. The CDR3 has 15 residues. From germline, CDR1 is KGHSH and CDR2 LQKENI.

The V and J genes are TRBV28 and TRBJ1-5, with D perhaps TRBD1 (5 bases). Germline V gene sequence: CDR1 MDHEN, CDR2 SYDVKM. V was clipped by 7 bases and J by 0 bases, with 7 bases between them. The CDR3 consists of 13 residues. This CDR3 reads CASKGISNQPQHF. The CDR3 bases are TGTGCCAGCAAGGGGATTAGCAATCAGCCCCAGCATTTT. Complete variable domain (other parts from reference TRBV28 and TRBJ1-5): DVKVTQSSRYLVKRTGEKVFLECVQDMDHENMFWYRQDPGLGLRLIYFSYDVKMKEKGDIPEGYSVSREKKERFSLILESASTNQTSMYLCASKGISNQPQHFGDGTRLSIL.

J is TRBJ2-2 and V is TRBV6-5; D is possibly TRBD2 (5 bases). V was cut by 6 bases and J by 13 bases, with 18 bases left in between. Germline CDR1 is MNHEY and CDR2 is SVGAGI. The CDR3 spans 13 residues. CDR3 amino acids: CASSYDPSEALFF. In DNA form, the CDR3 reads TGTGCCAGCAGCTACGACCCTTCGGAGGCGCTGTTTTTT.

V and J are TRBV10-1 and TRBJ2-1; TRBD2 agrees at 11 bases. Germline CDR1 is WNHNN and CDR2 is SYGVQD (reference sequence). CDR3 length equals 15 residues. V trimming: 5 bases; J trimming: 4 bases; junction bases outside the gene matches: 4. The CDR3: CASSPLAGGYNEQFF. The CDR3 region has the DNA TGCGCCAGCAGTCCCCTAGCGGGAGGTTACAATGAGCAGTTCTTC.

V usage is TRBV6-4 and J usage is TRBJ2-2; 14 nucleotides match TRBD2. The CDR3 loop spans 15 amino acids. V was pared by 6 bases and J by 6 bases, with 3 bases of the junction left unmatched. CDR1 is MRHNA and CDR2 is SNTAGT in the germline V gene. CDR3 amino acids: CASSRTSGRSGELFF. In DNA, the CDR3 is TGTGCCAGCAGCAGGACTAGCGGGAGGTCCGGGGAGCTGTTTTTT.

This chain uses TRBV4-1 with TRBJ1-5; D is unclear. The germline gives CDR1 MGHRA, CDR2 YSYEKL. Deletions cut 5 bases from V and 4 bases from J, with 9 bases between. This CDR3 has 13 amino acids. In nucleotides, the CDR3 is TGCGCCAGCAGCGAAGGACTGAATCAGCCCCAGCATTTT. Amino acids: CASSEGLNQPQHF.

The gene calls are TRBV6-5 and TRBJ2-1; tentative D call: TRBD1 (5 bases). CDR3 length: 12 amino acids. Germline V CDR1 and CDR2: MNHEY, SVGAGI. Trimming stripped 8 bases from V and 6 bases from J, with 11 bases between. DNA of the CDR3: TGTGCCAGCTGGCAGGGTGGCAATGAGCAGTTCTTC. Protein sequence: CASWQGGNEQFF.

This clone has a handful of counts. The V call is TRBV21-1, the J call TRBJ2-4; TRBD2 reflects the table's D call only, with no check against the DNA. TRBV21-1 corresponds to a pseudogene. This CDR3 spans 13 amino acids. The CDR3 loop reads CASSKGRGDIQYF. CDR3 nucleotides: TGTGCCAGCAGCAAGGGGCGGGGAGACATTCAGTACTTC.

The gene calls are TRBV7-9 and TRBJ2-5; 8 bases line up with TRBD1. The CDR3 contains 15 residues. V shed 5 bases and J 4 bases; nucleotides not matched to a gene: 9. Germline V gene sequence: CDR1 SEHNR, CDR2 FQNEAQ (reference sequence). The CDR3: CASSPRQGIGETQYF. The CDR3 bases are TGTGCCAGCAGCCCCCGACAGGGGATAGGAGAGACCCAGTACTTC.

The rearrangement joins TRBV18 to TRBJ2-1, with 8 positions matching TRBD2. The V segment lost 8 bases and the J segment 0 bases; nucleotides outside the gene matches: 6. CDR1 and CDR2 (germline): KGHSH, LQKENI. This CDR3 contains 15 residues. DNA of the CDR3: TGTGCCAGCGGACTAGCCGGTAGCTCCTACAATGAGCAGTTCTTC. This translates into CASGLAGSSYNEQFF.

The chain recombines TRBV19 with TRBJ1-1; TRBD1 aligns across 10 bases. V shed 6 bases, J shed 1 base, and the junction held 11 bases outside the gene matches. The CDR3 runs 17 residues. Germline lookup yields CDR1 LNHDA and CDR2 SQIVND (reference sequence). The CDR3 loop is CASRPGTGDPSNTEAFF. The CDR3 DNA is TGTGCCAGTAGGCCCGGGACAGGGGATCCTTCGAACACTGAAGCTTTCTTT.

The chain links TRBV2 to TRBJ2-7; 7 bases are shared with TRBD1. Unmatched junction bases numbered 6, after V lost 4 bases and J lost 6 bases. CDR1 SNHLY and CDR2 FYNNEI come from the germline V gene. This CDR3 contains 13 residues. CDR3 sequence reads: CASSVEGASEQYF. CDR3 coding DNA: TGTGCCAGCAGTGTTGAGGGGGCAAGCGAGCAGTACTTC.

This rearrangement joins TRBV11-2 to TRBJ2-1; 10 bases match TRBD1. Germline-derived CDR1 and CDR2 are SGHAT and FQNNGV. The CDR3 loop spans 15 amino acids. V dropped 5 bases and J dropped 3; count of bases not matched to a gene: 4. CDR3 sequence: CASSPGTGVYNEQFF. The DNA of the CDR3 is TGTGCCAGCAGCCCCGGGACAGGGGTCTACAATGAGCAGTTCTTC.

The chain is built from TRBV2 and TRBJ1-5; D is ambiguous. The CDR3 covers 13 residues. CDR1 is SNHLY, CDR2 FYNNEI, per germline. The V gene lost 3 bases and the J gene lost 6 bases, with 9 bases spanning the gap. CDR3 residues: CASSDPPRQPQHF. CDR3 DNA: TGTGCCAGCAGTGACCCCCCGCGTCAGCCCCAGCATTTT.

The J gene is TRBJ1-6, the V gene TRBV2; perhaps TRBD1 as D (5 bases). The V and J ends lost 0 bases and 9 bases respectively, with 15 bases between them. The CDR3 consists of 16 residues. The germline gives CDR1 SNHLY, CDR2 FYNNEI. This chain's CDR3 is CASSEAGGEVISPLHF. The CDR3 region has the DNA TGTGCCAGCAGTGAAGCCGGGGGGGAAGTAATTTCACCCCTCCACTTT.

The gene calls are TRBV14 and TRBJ2-3; TRBD2 aligns across 8 bases. V shed 3 bases and J 4 bases; nucleotides not matched to a gene: 3. CDR1 and CDR2 (germline): SGHDN, FVKESK. CDR3 length: 14 amino acids. CDR3 nucleotide sequence: TGTGCCAGCAGCCAGATTAGCGGGGCAGATACGCAGTATTTT. This codes for CASSQISGADTQYF.

The rearrangement links TRBV19 to TRBJ1-2; 10 nucleotides agree with TRBD1. There are 15 residues in the CDR3. Germline CDR1 and CDR2: LNHDA and SQIVND (reference sequence). With V trimmed by 8 bases and J by 6 bases, 12 bases remained unmatched. CDR3 residues: CASLPRDRGSNGYTF. CDR3 DNA sequence: TGTGCCAGTCTACCCCGGGACAGGGGTTCAAATGGCTACACCTTC.

The genes are TRBV19 and TRBJ2-2; D not resolved. This CDR3 contains 12 residues. The germline V gene has CDR1 LNHDA and CDR2 SQIVND (reference sequence). V was shortened by 5 bases and J by 4 bases, with 5 bases between the two germline ends. In DNA form, the CDR3 reads TGTGCCAGTAGTTACTTCACCGGGGAGCTGTTTTTT. Residues: CASSYFTGELFF.

The CDR3 DNA follows: TGTGCCAGCAGCTTAGTCGCAGCCTGGGAGAGGACCTTC. Protein: CASSLVAAWERTF. This chain joins TRBV11-2 and TRBJ1-2; D gene unclear. There are 13 residues in the CDR3. CDR1 SGHAT and CDR2 FQNNGV come from the germline V gene. Trimming stripped 1 base from V and 14 bases from J, with 17 bases between.

This chain connects TRBV28 to TRBJ1-6; possible D gene TRBD1, 5 bases. Per the germline V gene, CDR1 is MDHEN and CDR2 is SYDVKM. The CDR3 is 10 residues long. V was shortened by 8 bases and J by 10 bases, with 6 bases between the two germline ends. CDR3 sequence (DNA): TGTGCCAGCGGGGGGTCACCCCTCCACTTT. This encodes CASGGSPLHF. Combining the CDR3 with reference TRBV28 and TRBJ1-6 gives the whole variable domain DVKVTQSSRYLVKRTGEKVFLECVQDMDHENMFWYRQDPGLGLRLIYFSYDVKMKEKGDIPEGYSVSREKKERFSLILESASTNQTSMYLCASGGSPLHFGNGTRLTVT.

The genes are TRBV5-8 and TRBJ2-7; D possibly corresponds to TRBD1 (6 bases). Germline assignment: CDR1 SGHTS and CDR2 YDEGEE. The V end lost 1 base, the J end lost 0 bases, and 11 bases lay between the germline ends. This CDR3 is built from 15 residues. In DNA form, the CDR3 reads TGTGCCAGCAGCTTGATCAGGGGTCTCTCCTACGAGCAGTACTTC. It encodes CASSLIRGLSYEQYF.

This clone has just a few counts. Other DNA sequences of this sample code for an identical CDR3. This chain uses TRBV9 with TRBJ1-3; the D is unclear. The V end was cut by 3 bases, the J end by 4 bases, with 8 bases between. The CDR3 is 13 amino acids. CDR1 and CDR2 (germline): SGDLS, YYNGEE. CDR3 sequence reads: CASSANSGNTIYF. The CDR3 nucleotides are TGTGCCAGCAGCGCAAACTCCGGAAACACCATATATTTT.

The rearrangement uses TRBV28 and TRBJ1-6; TRBD1 is a possible D gene (5 bases). CDR3 size: 14 residues. The V gene's germline CDR1 is MDHEN and CDR2 SYDVKM. Trimming took off 5 bases at V and 8 bases at J, with 13 bases between the two ends. The CDR3 is CASSQGRADSPLHF. DNA of the CDR3: TGTGCCAGCAGTCAGGGCAGGGCTGATTCACCCCTCCACTTT.

The V gene is TRBV12-5, the J gene TRBJ1-5; no clear D. V shed 5 bases and J shed 5 bases, with 10 bases lying between them. CDR1 and CDR2 from the germline V gene are LGHNT and FRNRAP. The CDR3 has 13 amino acids. DNA of the CDR3: TGTGCTAGTGGTACCGAACCAGATCAGCCCCAGCATTTT. This gives the protein CASGTEPDQPQHF.